The 10 T cell receptor beta chains below all came from one sample that was sequenced in a study of OX40 agonist ivuxolimab in advanced cancers. Data came from immunoSEQ multiplex PCR; TCRdb stores just in-frame clones and leaves some out. The sample consists of more than 60,000 clones, roughly 85% of them appearing once. The starting material was CD4+ or CD8+ T cells sorted from blood, obtained in a trial of the OX40 agonist ivuxolimab. These receptors came from an adult with an advanced solid tumor such as melanoma, head and neck, liver or kidney cancer.

The chain couples TRBV28 to TRBJ2-1; D may match TRBD1 or TRBD2 (5 bases each). The V end lost 7 bases, the J end lost 6 bases, and 16 bases lay between the germline ends. The germline V gene encodes CDR1 MDHEN and CDR2 SYDVKM. The CDR3 covers 14 residues. CDR3 in amino acids: CASNNRLGVNEQFF. The CDR3 DNA reads TGTGCCAGCAACAACCGGTTGGGGGTCAATGAGCAGTTCTTC. Filled out from reference TRBV28 and TRBJ2-1, the complete variable domain reads DVKVTQSSRYLVKRTGEKVFLECVQDMDHENMFWYRQDPGLGLRLIYFSYDVKMKEKGDIPEGYSVSREKKERFSLILESASTNQTSMYLCASNNRLGVNEQFFGPGTRLTVL.

On this clone itself: Since no conserved phenylalanine or tryptophan closes the CDR3, a read error is the likely cause. This chain connects TRBV7-9 to TRBJ2-7, with a possible D match to TRBD2 (5 bases). CDR1 and CDR2 from the germline V gene are SEHNR and FQNEAQ (reference sequence). CDR3 length equals 13 residues. Trimming left V 5 bases short and J 6 bases short, with 14 bases between. In nucleotides, the CDR3 is TGTGCCAGCAGCCGCGGACTGAGCTTCGAGCAGTACCTC. Residues: CASSRGLSFEQYL.

In this sample, this clone turned up once. The V call is TRBV7-8, the J call TRBJ2-7; no firm D call. Germline assignment: CDR1 SGHVS and CDR2 FQNEAQ. Trimming pared 5 bases from V and 0 bases from J, leaving 11 bases between. The CDR3 spans 14 residues. CDR3 loop: CASSPFGDSYEQYF. CDR3 coding DNA: TGTGCCAGCAGCCCCTTTGGGGACTCCTACGAGCAGTACTTC.

This rearrangement joins TRBV6-5 to TRBJ2-1; D might be TRBD1 or TRBD2, each matching 5 bases. V shed 5 bases and J shed 6 bases, with 8 bases lying between them. Germline CDR1 and CDR2: MNHEY and SVGAGI. This CDR3 has 12 amino acids. CDR3 bases: TGTGCCAGCAGTCCTGGGACCAATGAGCAGTTCTTC. It specifies CASSPGTNEQFF.

The chain joins TRBV7-2 to TRBJ1-2; unclear D gene. In germline, CDR1 is SGHTA, CDR2 FQGNSA. This CDR3 spans 15 amino acids. Deletions cut 1 base from V and 2 bases from J, with 11 bases between. The CDR3 loop reads CASSLGVGGNYGYTF. The CDR3 DNA follows: TGTGCCAGCAGCTTAGGGGTGGGCGGAAACTATGGCTACACCTTC.

This chain connects TRBV9 to TRBJ1-3, with D unclear. The germline V and J ends were trimmed by 3 bases and 4 bases, with 14 bases remaining between them. This CDR3 is 15 amino acids long. Germline V gives CDR1 SGDLS, CDR2 YYNGEE. The CDR3 bases are TGTGCCAGCAGCGGCGGGGTAGGGTCAGGAAACACCATATATTTT. This codes for CASSGGVGSGNTIYF.

The chain couples TRBV28 to TRBJ1-4; TRBD1 might be the D (6 bases). CDR1 and CDR2 from the germline V gene are MDHEN and SYDVKM. V shed 5 bases and J shed 3 bases, with 13 bases lying between them. The CDR3 loop spans 15 amino acids. CDR3 DNA: TGTGCCAGCAGTGGAGGGGGGCCGGCTAATGAAAAACTGTTTTTT. This codes for CASSGGGPANEKLFF.

The chain employs TRBV10-2 and TRBJ2-5; 7 nucleotides agree with TRBD2. The length of the CDR3 is 13 residues. The V gene's germline CDR1 is WSHSY and CDR2 SAAADI. V dropped 7 bases and J dropped 5; count of bases not matched to a gene: 7. The CDR3 here is CASKFAGEETQYF. The CDR3 DNA is TGCGCCAGCAAATTCGCGGGGGAGGAGACCCAGTACTTC.

The CDR3 here is CASRGWASGGEQFF. The CDR3 bases are TGTGCCTCCCGGGGATGGGCTAGCGGGGGTGAGCAGTTCTTC. This chain uses TRBV6-4 with TRBJ2-1, with TRBD2 matching over 10 bases. CDR1 MRHNA and CDR2 SNTAGT come from the germline V gene. CDR3 length: 14 amino acids. The trim removed 11 bases at V and 9 bases at J, leaving 13 bases unmatched.

V gene TRBV19 combines with J gene TRBJ2-1, with D tentatively TRBD2 (5 bases). Germline-derived CDR1 and CDR2 are LNHDA and SQIVND (reference sequence). Trimming pared 3 bases from V and 0 bases from J, leaving 15 bases between. CDR3 length equals 17 residues. CDR3 DNA sequence: TGTGCCAGTAGTATGGGTACTGGGAGAGGCTCCTACAATGAGCAGTTCTTC. This codes for CASSMGTGRGSYNEQFF.